The 12 T cell receptor beta chains below all came from one sample that was sequenced in a study of blood T cell repertoires in COVID-19. Only in-frame clones appear in the TCRdb table, and some are missing; sequencing was by immunoSEQ multiplex PCR. The sample includes 400,000 to 550,000 clones, around nine tenths of them seen just once. The sequenced sample consisted of PBMCs or T cells enriched from blood (not recorded which). The source of these receptors is a woman between 18 and 30 years old with acute COVID-19.

CDR3 residues: CASSSRIHEQYF. Written as DNA, the CDR3 is TGTGCCAGCAGTTCCAGGATCCACGAGCAGTACTTC. The chain carries TRBV28 and TRBJ2-7; D not resolved. The CDR3 totals 12 residues. Trimming shortened V by 4 bases and J by 5 bases, and 9 bases separated the two germline ends. Germline-derived CDR1 and CDR2 are MDHEN and SYDVKM. Based on the CDR3 plus reference TRBV28 and TRBJ2-7, the full variable domain is DVKVTQSSRYLVKRTGEKVFLECVQDMDHENMFWYRQDPGLGLRLIYFSYDVKMKEKGDIPEGYSVSREKKERFSLILESASTNQTSMYLCASSSRIHEQYFGPGTRLTVT.

CDR3 nucleotide sequence: TGTGCCAGCAGTTTGCAGGGGGCGTTGTCCAATCAGCCCCAGCATTTT. Its protein product is CASSLQGALSNQPQHF. V is TRBV27 and J is TRBJ1-5; TRBD1 matches at 8 bases. The V gene's germline CDR1 is MNHEY and CDR2 SMNVEV (reference sequence). The CDR3 runs 16 residues. J lost 3 bases, V lost 3 bases, and 7 bases had no gene match.

This chain connects TRBV28 to TRBJ2-6; 9 bases match TRBD2. V was clipped by 9 bases and J by 0 bases; unmatched bases: 3. The CDR3 sequence is 15 residues long. Germline assignment: CDR1 MDHEN and CDR2 SYDVKM. DNA for the CDR3: TGTGCCAGTAGGACTAGCGCCTCTGGGGCCAACGTCCTGACTTTC. It is translated as CASRTSASGANVLTF.

This sequence joins TRBV5-6 and TRBJ2-7, with D unresolved. V was trimmed by 5 bases and J by 0 bases, leaving 9 bases between them. The length of the CDR3 is 13 residues. Germline CDR1 and CDR2: SGHDT and YYEEEE. In DNA, the CDR3 is TGTGCCAGCAGGAAGAGGTCCTCCTACGAGCAGTACTTC. It translates to CASRKRSSYEQYF. Drawing the rest from reference TRBV5-6 and TRBJ2-7, the complete variable domain is DAGVTQSPTHLIKTRGQQVTLRCSPKSGHDTVSWYQQALGQGPQFIFQYYEEEERQRGNFPDRFSGHQFPNYSSELNVNALLLGDSALYLCASRKRSSYEQYFGPGTRLTVT.

This chain links TRBV7-3 with TRBJ1-1; 7 bases are a match to TRBD1. CDR1 and CDR2 from the germline V gene are SGHTA and FQGTGA. The junction had 3 bases not matched to a gene; V was cut back by 5 bases and J by 0 bases. This CDR3 spans 14 amino acids. Written as DNA, the CDR3 is TGTGCCAGCAGCCCAGGACAGGTGAACACTGAAGCTTTCTTT. Translating it yields CASSPGQVNTEAFF.

The rearrangement links TRBV6-2 or TRBV6-3 to TRBJ2-2; tentatively, D is TRBD2 (5 bases). V dropped 3 bases and J dropped 4 bases, with 12 bases sitting between them. Germline loops: CDR1 MNHEY, CDR2 SVGEGT. The CDR3 consists of 15 residues. DNA of the CDR3: TGTGCCAGCAGTTATTCTAGCTGGCCCACCGGGGAGCTGTTTTTT. It yields the protein CASSYSSWPTGELFF.

On this clone: The identical CDR3 is also encoded by other nucleotide sequences in the sample. This chain connects TRBV18 to TRBJ2-6; D might be TRBD1 (6 bases). The V and J ends lost 2 bases and 4 bases respectively, with 9 bases between them. The CDR3 covers 15 residues. From germline, CDR1 is KGHSH and CDR2 LQKENI. The CDR3 is CASSPAGAGANVLTF. CDR3 DNA sequence: TGTGCCAGCTCACCAGCAGGGGCCGGGGCCAACGTCCTGACTTTC.

The chain employs TRBV30 and TRBJ2-7, with 7 bases lining up with TRBD1. V gave up 0 bases and J gave up 0 bases; unmatched junction bases: 5. The CDR3 spans 15 residues. The V gene's germline CDR1 is GTSNPN and CDR2 SVGIG (reference sequence). The CDR3 reads CAWSVVRDSSYEQYF. The CDR3 DNA follows: TGTGCCTGGAGTGTGGTTCGGGACAGCTCCTACGAGCAGTACTTC.

This clone was counted a single time. The V gene is TRBV19, the J gene TRBJ1-2; D unresolved. The V end lost 0 bases, the J end lost 7 bases, and 6 bases lay between the germline ends. There are 12 residues in the CDR3. Germline values: CDR1 LNHDA, CDR2 SQIVND (reference sequence). CDR3 sequence: CASSIESVGYTF. The CDR3 DNA sequence: TGTGCCAGTAGTATAGAATCGGTTGGCTACACCTTC.

CDR3 sequence: CASSLDRRSYNEQFF. The CDR3 DNA reads TGTGCCAGCAGCTTGGACAGGAGATCCTACAATGAGCAGTTCTTC. The J gene is TRBJ2-1, the V gene TRBV5-4, with D tentatively TRBD1 (5 bases). The CDR3 has 15 amino acids. The germline CDR1 and CDR2 sequences are SGHNT and YYREEE (reference sequence). With 0 bases removed from V and 1 base from J, the gap between germline ends came to 8 bases.

This clone was found a few times. The V gene is TRBV18, the J gene TRBJ1-1; tentative D call: TRBD1 (5 bases). The CDR3 runs 15 residues. Germline lookup yields CDR1 KGHSH and CDR2 LQKENI. The V end lost 3 bases, the J end lost 10 bases, and 21 bases lay between the germline ends. The CDR3, as DNA: TGTGCCAGCTCACCGGTTCAAGACGCAGGGCAAGGAGCTTTCTTT. Protein sequence: CASSPVQDAGQGAFF. Full variable domain (rest looked up from reference TRBV18 and TRBJ1-1): NAGVMQNPRHLVRRRGQEARLRCSPMKGHSHVYWYRQLPEEGLKFMVYLQKENIIDESGMPKERFSAEFPKEGPSILRIQQVVRGDSAAYFCASSPVQDAGQGAFFGQGTRLTVV.

The V gene is TRBV3-1 (or the pseudogene TRBV3-2), the J gene TRBJ2-5; TRBD2 matches at 8 bases. The CDR3 totals 16 residues. The V gene's germline CDR1 is LGHDT and CDR2 YNNKEL (reference sequence). V lost 7 bases to trimming and J lost 3 bases; unmatched junction nucleotides: 13. CDR3 protein: CASTIYSGGRKETQYF. CDR3 DNA: TGTGCCAGCACCATATACAGCGGGGGAAGGAAAGAGACCCAGTACTTC.